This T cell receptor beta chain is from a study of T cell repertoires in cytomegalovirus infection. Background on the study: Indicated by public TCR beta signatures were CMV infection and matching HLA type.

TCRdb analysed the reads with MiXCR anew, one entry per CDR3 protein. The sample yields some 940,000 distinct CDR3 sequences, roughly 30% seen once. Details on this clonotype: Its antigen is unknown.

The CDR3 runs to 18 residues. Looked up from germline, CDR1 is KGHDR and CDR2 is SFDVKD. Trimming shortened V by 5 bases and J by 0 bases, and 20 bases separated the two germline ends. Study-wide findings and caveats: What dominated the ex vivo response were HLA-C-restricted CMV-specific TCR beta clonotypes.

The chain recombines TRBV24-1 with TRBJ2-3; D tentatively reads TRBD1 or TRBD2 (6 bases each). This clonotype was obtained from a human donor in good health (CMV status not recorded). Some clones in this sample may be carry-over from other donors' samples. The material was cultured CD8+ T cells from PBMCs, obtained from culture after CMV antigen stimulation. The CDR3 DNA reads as TGTGCCACCAGTGCGGAGGGGGGCTACGCCGCTAGCACAGATACGCAGTATTTT. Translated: CATSAEGGYAASTDTQYF.